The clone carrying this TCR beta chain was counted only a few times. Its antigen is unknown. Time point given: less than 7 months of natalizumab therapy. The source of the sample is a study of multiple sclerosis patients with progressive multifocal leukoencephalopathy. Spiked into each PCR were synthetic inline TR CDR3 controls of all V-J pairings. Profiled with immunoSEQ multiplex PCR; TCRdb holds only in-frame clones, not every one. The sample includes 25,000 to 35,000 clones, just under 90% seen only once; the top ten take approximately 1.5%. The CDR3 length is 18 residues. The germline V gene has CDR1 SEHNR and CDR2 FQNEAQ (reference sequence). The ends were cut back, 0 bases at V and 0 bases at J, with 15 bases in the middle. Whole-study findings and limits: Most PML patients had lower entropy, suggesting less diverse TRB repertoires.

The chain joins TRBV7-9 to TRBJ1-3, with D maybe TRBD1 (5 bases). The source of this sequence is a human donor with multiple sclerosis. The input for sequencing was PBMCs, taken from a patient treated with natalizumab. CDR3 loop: CASSLAGRAPFSGNTIYF. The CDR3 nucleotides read TGTGCCAGCAGCTTAGCGGGCAGGGCACCGTTCTCTGGAAACACCATATATTTT. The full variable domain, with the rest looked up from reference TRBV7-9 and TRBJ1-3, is DTGVSQNPRHKITKRGQNVTFRCDPISEHNRLYWYRQTLGQGPEFLTYFQNEAQLEKSRLLSDRFSAERPKGSFSTLEIQRTEQGDSAMYLCASSLAGRAPFSGNTIYFGEGSWLTVV.